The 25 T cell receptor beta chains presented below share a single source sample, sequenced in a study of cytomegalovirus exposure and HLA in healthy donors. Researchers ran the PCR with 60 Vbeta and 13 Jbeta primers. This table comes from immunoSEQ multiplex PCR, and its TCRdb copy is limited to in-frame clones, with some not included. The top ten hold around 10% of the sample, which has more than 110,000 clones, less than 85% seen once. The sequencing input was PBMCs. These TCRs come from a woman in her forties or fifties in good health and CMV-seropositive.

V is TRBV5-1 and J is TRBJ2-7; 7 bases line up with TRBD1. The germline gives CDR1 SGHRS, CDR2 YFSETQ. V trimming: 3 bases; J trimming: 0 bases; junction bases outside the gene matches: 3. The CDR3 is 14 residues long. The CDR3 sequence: CASSSGTDSYEQYF. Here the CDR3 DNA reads TGCGCCAGCAGCTCGGGGACAGACTCCTACGAGCAGTACTTC. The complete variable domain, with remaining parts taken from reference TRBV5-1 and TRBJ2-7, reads KAGVTQTPRYLIKTRGQQVTLSCSPISGHRSVSWYQQTPGQGLQFLFEYFSETQRNKGNFPGRFSGRQFSNSRSEMNVSTLELGDSALYLCASSSGTDSYEQYFGPGTRLTVT.

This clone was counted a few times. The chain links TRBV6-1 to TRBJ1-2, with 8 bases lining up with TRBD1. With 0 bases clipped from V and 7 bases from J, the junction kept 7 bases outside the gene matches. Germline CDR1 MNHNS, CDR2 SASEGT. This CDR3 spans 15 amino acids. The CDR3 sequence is CASSEAGQGAGGYTF. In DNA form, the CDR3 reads TGTGCCAGCAGTGAAGCAGGCCAGGGGGCAGGTGGCTACACCTTC.

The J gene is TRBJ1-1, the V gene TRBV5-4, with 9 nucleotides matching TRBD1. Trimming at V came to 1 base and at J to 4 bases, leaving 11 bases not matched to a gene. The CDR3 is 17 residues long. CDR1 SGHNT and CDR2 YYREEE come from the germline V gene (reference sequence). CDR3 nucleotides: TGTGCCAGCAGCTTGCCCCGGGACAGGGAGGCGAGCACTGAAGCTTTCTTT. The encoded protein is CASSLPRDREASTEAFF. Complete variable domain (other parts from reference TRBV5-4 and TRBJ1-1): ETGVTQSPTHLIKTRGQQVTLRCSSQSGHNTVSWYQQALGQGPQFIFQYYREEENGRGNFPPRFSGLQFPNYSSELNVNALELDDSALYLCASSLPRDREASTEAFFGQGTRLTVV.

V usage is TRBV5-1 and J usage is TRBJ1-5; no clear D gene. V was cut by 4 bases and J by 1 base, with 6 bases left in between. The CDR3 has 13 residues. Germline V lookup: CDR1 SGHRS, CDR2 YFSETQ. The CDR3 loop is CASSLASNQPQHF. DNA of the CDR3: TGCGCCAGCAGCCTGGCGAGCAATCAGCCCCAGCATTTT.

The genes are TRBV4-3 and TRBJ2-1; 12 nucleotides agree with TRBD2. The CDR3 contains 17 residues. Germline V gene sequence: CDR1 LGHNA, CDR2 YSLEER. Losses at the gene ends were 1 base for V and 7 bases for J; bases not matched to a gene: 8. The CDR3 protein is CASSQGPSGGAENEQFF. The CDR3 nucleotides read TGCGCCAGCAGCCAAGGCCCTAGCGGGGGGGCCGAAAATGAGCAGTTCTTC.

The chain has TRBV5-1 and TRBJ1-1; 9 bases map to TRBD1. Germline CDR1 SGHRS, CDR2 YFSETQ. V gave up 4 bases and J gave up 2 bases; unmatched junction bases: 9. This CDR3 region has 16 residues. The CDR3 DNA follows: TGCGCCAGCAGCCCTGGACAGGGGATAAAAAACACTGAAGCTTTCTTT. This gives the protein CASSPGQGIKNTEAFF.

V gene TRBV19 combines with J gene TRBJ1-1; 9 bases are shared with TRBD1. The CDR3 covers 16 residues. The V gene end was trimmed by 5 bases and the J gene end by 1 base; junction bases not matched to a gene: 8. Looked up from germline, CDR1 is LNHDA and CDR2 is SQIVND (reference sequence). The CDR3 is CASSYGGTGKNTEAFF. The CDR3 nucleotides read TGTGCCAGTAGTTATGGCGGGACAGGGAAGAACACTGAAGCTTTCTTT.

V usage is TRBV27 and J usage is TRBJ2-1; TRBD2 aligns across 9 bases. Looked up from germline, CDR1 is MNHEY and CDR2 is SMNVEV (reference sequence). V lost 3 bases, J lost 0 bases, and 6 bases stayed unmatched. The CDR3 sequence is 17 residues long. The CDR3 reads CASSFASGASSYNEQFF. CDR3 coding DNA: TGTGCCAGCAGTTTTGCTAGCGGGGCGAGCTCCTACAATGAGCAGTTCTTC.

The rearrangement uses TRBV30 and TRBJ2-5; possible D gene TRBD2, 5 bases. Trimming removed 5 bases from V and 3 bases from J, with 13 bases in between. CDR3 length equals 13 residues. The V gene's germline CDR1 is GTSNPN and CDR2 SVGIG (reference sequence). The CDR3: CAWELGTEETQYF. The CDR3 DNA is TGTGCCTGGGAACTAGGCACAGAAGAGACCCAGTACTTC. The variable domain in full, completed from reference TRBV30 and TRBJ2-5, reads SQTIHQWPATLVQPVGSPLSLECTVEGTSNPNLYWYRQAAGRGLQLLFYSVGIGQISSEVPQNLSASRPQDRQFILSSKKLLLSDSGFYLCAWELGTEETQYFGPGTRLLVL.

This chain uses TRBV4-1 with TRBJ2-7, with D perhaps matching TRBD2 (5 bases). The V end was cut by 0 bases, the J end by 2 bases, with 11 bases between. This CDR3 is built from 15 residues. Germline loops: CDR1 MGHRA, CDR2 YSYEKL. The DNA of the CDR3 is TGCGCCAGCAGCCAAGAGAATAGCGCGACCTACGAGCAGTACTTC. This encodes CASSQENSATYEQYF.

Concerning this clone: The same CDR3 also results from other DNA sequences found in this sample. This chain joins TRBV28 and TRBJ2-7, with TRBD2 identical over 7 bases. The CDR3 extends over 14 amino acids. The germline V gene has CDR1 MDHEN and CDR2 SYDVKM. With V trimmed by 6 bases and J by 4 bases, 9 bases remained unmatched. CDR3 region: CASSERGPAYEQYF. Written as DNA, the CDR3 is TGTGCCAGCAGCGAGCGGGGACCCGCGTACGAGCAGTACTTC.

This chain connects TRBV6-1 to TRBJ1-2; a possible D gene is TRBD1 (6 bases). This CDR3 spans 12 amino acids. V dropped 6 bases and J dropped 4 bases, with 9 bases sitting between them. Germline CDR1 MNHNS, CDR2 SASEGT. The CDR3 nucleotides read TGTGCCAGCAGGACAGGTTCCTATGGCTACACCTTC. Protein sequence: CASRTGSYGYTF.

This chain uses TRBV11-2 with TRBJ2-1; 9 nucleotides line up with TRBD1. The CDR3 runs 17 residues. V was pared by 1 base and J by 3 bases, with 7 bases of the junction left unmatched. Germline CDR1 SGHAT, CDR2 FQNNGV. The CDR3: CASSLVTGGIVYNEQFF. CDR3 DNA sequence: TGTGCCAGCAGCTTAGTCACAGGGGGCATCGTCTACAATGAGCAGTTCTTC.

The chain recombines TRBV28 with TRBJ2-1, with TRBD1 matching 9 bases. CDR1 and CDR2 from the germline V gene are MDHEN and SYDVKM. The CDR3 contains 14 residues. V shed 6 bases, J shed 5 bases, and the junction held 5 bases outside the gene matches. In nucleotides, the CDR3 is TGTGCCAGCAGCACCGGACAGGGGAACAATGAGCAGTTCTTC. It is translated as CASSTGQGNNEQFF. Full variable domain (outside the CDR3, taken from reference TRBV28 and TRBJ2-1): DVKVTQSSRYLVKRTGEKVFLECVQDMDHENMFWYRQDPGLGLRLIYFSYDVKMKEKGDIPEGYSVSREKKERFSLILESASTNQTSMYLCASSTGQGNNEQFFGPGTRLTVL.

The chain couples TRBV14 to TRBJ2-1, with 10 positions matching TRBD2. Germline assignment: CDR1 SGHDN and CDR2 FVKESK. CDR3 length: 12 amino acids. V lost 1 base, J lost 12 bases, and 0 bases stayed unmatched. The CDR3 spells CASSQGLAGQFF. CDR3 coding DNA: TGTGCCAGCAGCCAAGGACTAGCGGGGCAGTTCTTC.

The CDR3 DNA follows: TGTGCCAGCAGCGCCCCACAGGCGACAGGGACGGGAAACACCATATATTTT. Translation gives CASSAPQATGTGNTIYF. The V and J genes are TRBV9 and TRBJ1-3; 7 bases agree with TRBD1. CDR3 length equals 17 residues. Trimming cost V 3 bases and J 4 bases; bases outside gene matches: 13. Per germline, CDR1 SGDLS and CDR2 YYNGEE.

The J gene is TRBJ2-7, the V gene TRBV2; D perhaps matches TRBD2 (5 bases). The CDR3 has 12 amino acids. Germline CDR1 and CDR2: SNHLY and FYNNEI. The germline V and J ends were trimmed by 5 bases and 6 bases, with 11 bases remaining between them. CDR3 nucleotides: TGTGCCAGCAGTCGAGCGGAAAGCGAGCAGTACTTC. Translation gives CASSRAESEQYF.

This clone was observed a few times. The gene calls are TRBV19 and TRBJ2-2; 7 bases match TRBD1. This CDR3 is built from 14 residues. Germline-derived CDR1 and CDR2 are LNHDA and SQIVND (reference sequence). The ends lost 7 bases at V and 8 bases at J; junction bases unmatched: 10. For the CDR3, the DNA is TGTGCCAGTAACCACGACAGGGCCCCGGGGGAGCTGTTTTTT. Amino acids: CASNHDRAPGELFF.

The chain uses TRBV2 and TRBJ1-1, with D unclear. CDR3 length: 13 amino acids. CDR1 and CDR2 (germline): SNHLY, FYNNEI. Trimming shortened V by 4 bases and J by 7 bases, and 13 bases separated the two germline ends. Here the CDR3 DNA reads TGTGCCAGCAGTGTAGGAGGATTGGGTGAAGCTTTCTTT. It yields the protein CASSVGGLGEAFF.

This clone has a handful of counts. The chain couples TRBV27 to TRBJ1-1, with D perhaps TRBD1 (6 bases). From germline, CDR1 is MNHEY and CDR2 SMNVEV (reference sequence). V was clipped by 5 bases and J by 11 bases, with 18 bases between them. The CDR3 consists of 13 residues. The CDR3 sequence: CASSPQGLTTAFF. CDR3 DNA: TGTGCCAGCAGTCCCCAGGGGCTCACCACGGCTTTCTTT.

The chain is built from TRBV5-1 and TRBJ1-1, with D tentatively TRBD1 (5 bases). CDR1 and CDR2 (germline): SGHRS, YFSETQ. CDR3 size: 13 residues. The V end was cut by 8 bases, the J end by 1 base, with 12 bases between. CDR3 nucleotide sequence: TGCGCCAGTGTCGGTACAGGGAACACTGAAGCTTTCTTT. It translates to CASVGTGNTEAFF.

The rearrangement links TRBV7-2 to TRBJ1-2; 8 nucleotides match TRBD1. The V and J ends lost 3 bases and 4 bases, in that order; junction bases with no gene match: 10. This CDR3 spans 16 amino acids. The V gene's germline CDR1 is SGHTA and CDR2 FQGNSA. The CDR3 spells CASSLDRDAEPYGYTF. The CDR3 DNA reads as TGTGCCAGCAGCTTGGACAGGGACGCAGAGCCCTATGGCTACACCTTC.

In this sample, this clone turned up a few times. DNA for the CDR3: TGTGCCAGCAGCGTAGCAGGGGGGCAAGAGACCCAGTACTTC. Translated: CASSVAGGQETQYF. This chain connects TRBV9 to TRBJ2-5, with a tentative D call TRBD1 (7 bases). The CDR3 is made up of 14 amino acids. The V end was cut by 0 bases, the J end by 2 bases, with 8 bases between. Germline CDR1 SGDLS, CDR2 YYNGEE. Using reference TRBV9 and TRBJ2-5 for the parts outside the CDR3, the full variable domain is DSGVTQTPKHLITATGQRVTLRCSPRSGDLSVYWYQQSLDQGLQFLIQYYNGEERAKGNILERFSAQQFPDLHSELNLSSLELGDSALYFCASSVAGGQETQYFGPGTRLLVL.

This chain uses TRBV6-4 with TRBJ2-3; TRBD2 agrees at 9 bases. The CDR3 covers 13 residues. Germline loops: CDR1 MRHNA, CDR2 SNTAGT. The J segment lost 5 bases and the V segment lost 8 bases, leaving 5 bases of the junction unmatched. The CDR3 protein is CASGAGGEDTQYF. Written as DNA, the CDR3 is TGTGCCAGCGGGGCGGGGGGGGAAGATACGCAGTATTTT.

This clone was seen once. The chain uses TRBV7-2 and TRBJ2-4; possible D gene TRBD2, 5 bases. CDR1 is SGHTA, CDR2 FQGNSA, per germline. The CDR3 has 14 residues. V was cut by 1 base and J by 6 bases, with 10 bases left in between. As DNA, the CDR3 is TGTGCCAGCAGCTTAGATCGTGCGGGAAACATTCAGTACTTC. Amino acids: CASSLDRAGNIQYF.